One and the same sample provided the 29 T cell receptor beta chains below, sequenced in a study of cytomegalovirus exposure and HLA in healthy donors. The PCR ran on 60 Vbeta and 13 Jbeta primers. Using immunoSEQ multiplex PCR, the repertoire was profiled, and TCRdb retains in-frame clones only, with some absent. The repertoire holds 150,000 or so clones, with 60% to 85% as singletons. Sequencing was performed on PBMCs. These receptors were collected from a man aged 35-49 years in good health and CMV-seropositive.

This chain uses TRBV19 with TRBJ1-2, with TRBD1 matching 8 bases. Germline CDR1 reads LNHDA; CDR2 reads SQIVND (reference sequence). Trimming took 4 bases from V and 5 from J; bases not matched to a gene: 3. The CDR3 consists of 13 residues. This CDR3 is CASSRDRKYGYTF. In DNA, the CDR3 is TGTGCCAGTAGTAGGGACAGGAAATATGGCTACACCTTC.

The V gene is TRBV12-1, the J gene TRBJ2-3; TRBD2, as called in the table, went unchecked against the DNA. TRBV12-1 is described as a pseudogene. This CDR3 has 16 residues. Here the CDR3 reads CASSFAREGGTDTQYF. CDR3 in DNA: TGTGCCAGCAGCTTTGCCCGGGAAGGAGGGACAGATACGCAGTATTTT.

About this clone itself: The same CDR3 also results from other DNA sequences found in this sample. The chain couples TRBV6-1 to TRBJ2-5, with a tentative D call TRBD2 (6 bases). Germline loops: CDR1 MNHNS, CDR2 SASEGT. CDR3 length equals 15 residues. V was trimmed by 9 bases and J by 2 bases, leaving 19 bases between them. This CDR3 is CASTRGTSVQETQYF. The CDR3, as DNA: TGTGCCAGTACCCGAGGGACTTCCGTTCAAGAGACCCAGTACTTC.

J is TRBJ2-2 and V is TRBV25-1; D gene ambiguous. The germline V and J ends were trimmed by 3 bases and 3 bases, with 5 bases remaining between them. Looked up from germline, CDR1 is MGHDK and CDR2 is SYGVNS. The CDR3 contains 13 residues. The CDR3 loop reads CASSDRYTGELFF. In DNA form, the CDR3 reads TGTGCCAGCAGTGACCGGTACACCGGGGAGCTGTTTTTT.

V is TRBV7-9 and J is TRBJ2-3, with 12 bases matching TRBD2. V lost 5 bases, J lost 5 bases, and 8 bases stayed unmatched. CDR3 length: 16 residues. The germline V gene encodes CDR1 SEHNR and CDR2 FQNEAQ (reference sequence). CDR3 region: CASSRLAGGLVDTQYF. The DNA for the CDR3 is TGTGCCAGCAGCCGCCTAGCGGGAGGGCTCGTAGATACGCAGTATTTT.

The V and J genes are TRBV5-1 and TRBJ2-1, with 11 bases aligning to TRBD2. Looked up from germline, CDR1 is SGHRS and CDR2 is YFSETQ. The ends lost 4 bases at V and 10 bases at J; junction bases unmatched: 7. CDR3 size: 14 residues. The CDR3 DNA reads TGCGCCAGCAGCATTAGCGGGAGGGCCTGGGAGCAGTTCTTC. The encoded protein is CASSISGRAWEQFF.

The CDR3 DNA reads TGTGCCTTTCTCAGGGGGGTTACCTACAATGAGCAGTTCTTC. Translation gives CAFLRGVTYNEQFF. This chain links TRBV30 with TRBJ2-1; D is possibly TRBD1 (7 bases). The V and J ends lost 7 bases and 2 bases respectively, with 15 bases between them. In germline, CDR1 is GTSNPN, CDR2 SVGIG (reference sequence). CDR3 length: 14 amino acids.

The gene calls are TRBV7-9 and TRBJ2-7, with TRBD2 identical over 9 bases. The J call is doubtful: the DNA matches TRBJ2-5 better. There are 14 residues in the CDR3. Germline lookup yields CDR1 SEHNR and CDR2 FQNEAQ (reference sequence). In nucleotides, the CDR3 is TGTGCCAGCAGCTTGGCGGGAGGGGGAGAGACCCAGTACTTC. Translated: CASSLAGGGETQYF.

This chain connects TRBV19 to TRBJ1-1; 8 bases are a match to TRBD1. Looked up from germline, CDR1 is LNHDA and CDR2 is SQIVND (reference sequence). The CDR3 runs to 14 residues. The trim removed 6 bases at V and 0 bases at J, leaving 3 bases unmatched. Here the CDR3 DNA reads TGTGCCAGTAGGGCAGGGGGCGTGAACACTGAAGCTTTCTTT. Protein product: CASRAGGVNTEAFF.

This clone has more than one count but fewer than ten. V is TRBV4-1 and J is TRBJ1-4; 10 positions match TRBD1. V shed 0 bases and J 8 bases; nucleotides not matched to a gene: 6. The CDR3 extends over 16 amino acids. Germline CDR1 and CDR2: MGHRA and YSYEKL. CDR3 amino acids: CASSQEDRGRGEKLFF. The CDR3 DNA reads TGCGCCAGCAGCCAAGAGGACAGGGGGAGAGGGGAAAAACTGTTTTTT.

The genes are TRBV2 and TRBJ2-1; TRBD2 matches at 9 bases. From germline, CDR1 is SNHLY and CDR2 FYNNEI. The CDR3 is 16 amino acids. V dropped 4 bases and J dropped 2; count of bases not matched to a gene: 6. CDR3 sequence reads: CASSASTSGPYNEQFF. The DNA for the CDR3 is TGTGCCAGCAGTGCCTCGACTAGCGGACCCTACAATGAGCAGTTCTTC. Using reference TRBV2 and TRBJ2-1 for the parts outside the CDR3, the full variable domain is EPEVTQTPSHQVTQMGQEVILRCVPISNHLYFYWYRQILGQKVEFLVSFYNNEISEKSEIFDDQFSVERPDGSNFTLKIRSTKLEDSAMYFCASSASTSGPYNEQFFGPGTRLTVL.

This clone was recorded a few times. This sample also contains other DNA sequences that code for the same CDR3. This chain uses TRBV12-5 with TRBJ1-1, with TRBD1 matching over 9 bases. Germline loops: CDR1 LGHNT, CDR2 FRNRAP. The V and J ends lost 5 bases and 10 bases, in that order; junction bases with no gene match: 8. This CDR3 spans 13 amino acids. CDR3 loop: CASGEGQGYRAFF. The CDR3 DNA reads TGTGCTAGTGGTGAGGGACAGGGATACCGAGCTTTCTTT. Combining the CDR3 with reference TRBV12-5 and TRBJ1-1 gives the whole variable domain DARVTQTPRHKVTEMGQEVTMRCQPILGHNTVFWYRQTMMQGLELLAYFRNRAPLDDSGMPKDRFSAEMPDATLATLKIQPSEPRDSAVYFCASGEGQGYRAFFGQGTRLTVV.

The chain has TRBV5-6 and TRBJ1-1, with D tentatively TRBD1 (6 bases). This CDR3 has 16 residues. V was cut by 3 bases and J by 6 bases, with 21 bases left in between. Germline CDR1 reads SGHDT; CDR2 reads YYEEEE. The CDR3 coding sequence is TGTGCCAGCAGCTGGGTGTCGTTAGGGGGTTCTGCTGAAGCTTTCTTT. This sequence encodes CASSWVSLGGSAEAFF. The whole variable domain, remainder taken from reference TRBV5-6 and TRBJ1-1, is DAGVTQSPTHLIKTRGQQVTLRCSPKSGHDTVSWYQQALGQGPQFIFQYYEEEERQRGNFPDRFSGHQFPNYSSELNVNALLLGDSALYLCASSWVSLGGSAEAFFGQGTRLTVV.

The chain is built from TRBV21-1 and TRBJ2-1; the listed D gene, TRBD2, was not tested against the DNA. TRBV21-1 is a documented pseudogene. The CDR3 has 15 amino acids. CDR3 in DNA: TGTGCCAGCAGCAAAGGCTGTGGACGGAGGAATGAGCAGTTCTTC. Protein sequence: CASSKGCGRRNEQFF.

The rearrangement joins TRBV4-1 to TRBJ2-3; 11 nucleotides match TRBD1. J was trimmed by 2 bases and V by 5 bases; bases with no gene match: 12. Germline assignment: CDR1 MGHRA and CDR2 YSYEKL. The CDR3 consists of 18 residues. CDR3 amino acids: CASSSGRWDRGFTDTQYF. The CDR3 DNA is TGCGCCAGCAGCTCTGGCCGATGGGACAGGGGGTTCACAGATACGCAGTATTTT.

The CDR3 loop is CASSLVGAGPPYNEQFF. CDR3 nucleotide sequence: TGCGCCAGCAGCTTGGTAGGAGCGGGGCCCCCCTACAATGAGCAGTTCTTC. V gene TRBV5-1 combines with J gene TRBJ2-1; 7 positions agree with TRBD2. The CDR3 runs to 17 residues. Germline values: CDR1 SGHRS, CDR2 YFSETQ. V dropped 0 bases and J dropped 2; count of bases not matched to a gene: 8.

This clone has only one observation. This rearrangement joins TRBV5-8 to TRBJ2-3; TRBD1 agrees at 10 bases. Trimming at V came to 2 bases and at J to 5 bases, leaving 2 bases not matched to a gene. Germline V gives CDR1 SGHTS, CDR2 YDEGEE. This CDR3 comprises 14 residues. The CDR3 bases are TGTGCCAGCAGCTTAGGGGACAGGGGAGATACGCAGTATTTT. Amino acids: CASSLGDRGDTQYF. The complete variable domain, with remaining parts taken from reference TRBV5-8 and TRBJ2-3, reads EAGVTQSPTHLIKTRGQQATLRCSPISGHTSVYWYQQALGLGLQFLLWYDEGEERNRGNFPPRFSGRQFPNYSSELNVNALELEDSALYLCASSLGDRGDTQYFGPGTRLTVL.

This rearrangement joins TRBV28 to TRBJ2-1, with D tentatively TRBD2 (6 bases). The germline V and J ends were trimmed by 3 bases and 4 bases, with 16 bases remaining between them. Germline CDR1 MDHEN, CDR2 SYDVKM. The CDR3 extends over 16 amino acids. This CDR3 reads CASSFPGADSYNEQFF. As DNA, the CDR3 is TGTGCCAGCAGTTTCCCGGGAGCGGACTCTTACAATGAGCAGTTCTTC.

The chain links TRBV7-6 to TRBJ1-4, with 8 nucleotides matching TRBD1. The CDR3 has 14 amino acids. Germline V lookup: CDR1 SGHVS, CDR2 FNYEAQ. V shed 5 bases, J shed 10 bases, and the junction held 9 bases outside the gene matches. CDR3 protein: CASSPTGGGGKLFF. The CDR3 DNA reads TGTGCCAGCAGCCCAACAGGGGGTGGTGGAAAACTGTTTTTT.

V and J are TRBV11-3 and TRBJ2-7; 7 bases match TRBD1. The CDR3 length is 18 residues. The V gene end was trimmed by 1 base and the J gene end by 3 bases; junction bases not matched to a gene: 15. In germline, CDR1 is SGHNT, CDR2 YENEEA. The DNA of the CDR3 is TGTGCCAGCAGCTTAGCCTGGGGAACAGGGGCCCTATTCTACGAGCAGTACTTC. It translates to CASSLAWGTGALFYEQYF.

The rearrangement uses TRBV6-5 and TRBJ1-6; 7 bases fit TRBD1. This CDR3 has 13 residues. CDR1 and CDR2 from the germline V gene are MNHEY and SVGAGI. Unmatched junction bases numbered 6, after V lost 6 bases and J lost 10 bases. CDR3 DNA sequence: TGTGCCAGCAGAGACAGGGTCGGCTCACCCCTCCACTTT. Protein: CASRDRVGSPLHF.

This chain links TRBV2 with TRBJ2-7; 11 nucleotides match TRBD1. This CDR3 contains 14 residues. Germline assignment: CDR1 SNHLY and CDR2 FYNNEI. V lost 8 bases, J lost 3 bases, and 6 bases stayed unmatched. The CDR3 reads CASDRDRGYYEQYF. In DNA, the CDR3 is TGTGCCAGCGACCGGGACAGGGGGTACTACGAGCAGTACTTC.

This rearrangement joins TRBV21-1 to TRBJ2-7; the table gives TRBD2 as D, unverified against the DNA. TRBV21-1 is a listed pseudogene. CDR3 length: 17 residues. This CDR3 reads CASSTQGPAGSPYEQYF. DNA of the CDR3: TGTGCCAGCAGCACACAAGGGCCCGCGGGCTCTCCCTACGAGCAGTACTTC.

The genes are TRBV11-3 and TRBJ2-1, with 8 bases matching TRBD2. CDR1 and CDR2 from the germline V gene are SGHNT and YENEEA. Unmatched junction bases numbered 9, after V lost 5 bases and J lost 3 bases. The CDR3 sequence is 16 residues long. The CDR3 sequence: CASSPYGGVSYNEQFF. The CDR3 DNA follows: TGTGCCAGCAGCCCTTACGGGGGGGTTAGCTACAATGAGCAGTTCTTC. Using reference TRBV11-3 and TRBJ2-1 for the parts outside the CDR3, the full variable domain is EAGVVQSPRYKIIEKKQPVAFWCNPISGHNTLYWYLQNLGQGPELLIRYENEEAVDDSQLPKDRFSAERLKGVDSTLKIQPAELGDSAVYLCASSPYGGVSYNEQFFGPGTRLTVL.

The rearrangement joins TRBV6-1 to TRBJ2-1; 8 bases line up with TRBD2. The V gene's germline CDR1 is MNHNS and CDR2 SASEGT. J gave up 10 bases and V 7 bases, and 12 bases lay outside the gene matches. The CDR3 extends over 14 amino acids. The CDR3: CASTPKVLAGEQFF. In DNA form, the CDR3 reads TGTGCCAGCACCCCAAAAGTTTTAGCGGGGGAGCAGTTCTTC.

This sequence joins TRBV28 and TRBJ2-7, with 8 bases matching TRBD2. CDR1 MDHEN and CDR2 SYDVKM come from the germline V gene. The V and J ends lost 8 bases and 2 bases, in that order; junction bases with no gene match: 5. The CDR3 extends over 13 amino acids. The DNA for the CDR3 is TGTGCCAGCCTCGGGACTAGTCCCTACGAGCAGTACTTC. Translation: CASLGTSPYEQYF.

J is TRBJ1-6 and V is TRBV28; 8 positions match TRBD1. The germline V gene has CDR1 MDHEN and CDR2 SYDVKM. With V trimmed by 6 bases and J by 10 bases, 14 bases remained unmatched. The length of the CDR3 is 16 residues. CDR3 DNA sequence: TGTGCCAGCAGAACAAGCGTGCGACAGGGGTGGTCACCCCTCCACTTT. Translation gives CASRTSVRQGWSPLHF.

The CDR3: CASSQVRTSGRLRGHEQFF. The CDR3 coding sequence is TGTGCCAGCAGCCAAGTTAGGACTAGCGGGAGGTTACGGGGCCATGAGCAGTTCTTC. V is TRBV14 and J is TRBJ2-1, with 14 positions matching TRBD2. Germline assignment: CDR1 SGHDN and CDR2 FVKESK. V shed 1 base, J shed 8 bases, and the junction held 13 bases outside the gene matches. This CDR3 contains 19 residues.

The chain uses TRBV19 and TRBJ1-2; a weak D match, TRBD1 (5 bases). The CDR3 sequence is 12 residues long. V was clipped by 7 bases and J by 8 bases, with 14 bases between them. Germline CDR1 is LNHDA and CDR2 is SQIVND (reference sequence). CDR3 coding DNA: TGTGCCAGTACCGTACCGGGGGACGGCTACACCTTC. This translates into CASTVPGDGYTF.